This T cell receptor beta chain was retrieved from a study of blood T cell repertoires in COVID-19. Study information: Samples taken during acute and convalescent COVID-19 were collected in the United States, Italy and Spain.

Per the study methods: For nucleated cells, counts were estimated from reference gene primer amplification. Libraries were prepared by immunoSEQ multiplex PCR; TCRdb keeps only in-frame clonotypes and omits some of them. D and trimming were read from the DNA, whereas the V and J calls and clone size are those reported in that table. The profile shows 200,000 to 250,000 clones, about four fifths of them singletons. Adults between about 18 and 89 years of age took part from 20 to 25 US areas. Per the germline V gene, CDR1 is SGHAT and CDR2 is FQNNGV. Trimming took off 6 bases at V and 6 bases at J, with 9 bases between the two ends. CDR3 size: 12 residues.

This receptor was obtained from a woman between 45 and 65 years old who had been exposed to COVID-19. Sequencing was performed on PBMCs or T cells enriched from blood (not recorded which). The chain uses TRBV11-2 and TRBJ1-5, with D hard to call. CDR3 region: CASSNTGQPQHF. CDR3 sequence (DNA): TGTGCCAGCAGTAATACGGGTCAGCCCCAGCATTTT.